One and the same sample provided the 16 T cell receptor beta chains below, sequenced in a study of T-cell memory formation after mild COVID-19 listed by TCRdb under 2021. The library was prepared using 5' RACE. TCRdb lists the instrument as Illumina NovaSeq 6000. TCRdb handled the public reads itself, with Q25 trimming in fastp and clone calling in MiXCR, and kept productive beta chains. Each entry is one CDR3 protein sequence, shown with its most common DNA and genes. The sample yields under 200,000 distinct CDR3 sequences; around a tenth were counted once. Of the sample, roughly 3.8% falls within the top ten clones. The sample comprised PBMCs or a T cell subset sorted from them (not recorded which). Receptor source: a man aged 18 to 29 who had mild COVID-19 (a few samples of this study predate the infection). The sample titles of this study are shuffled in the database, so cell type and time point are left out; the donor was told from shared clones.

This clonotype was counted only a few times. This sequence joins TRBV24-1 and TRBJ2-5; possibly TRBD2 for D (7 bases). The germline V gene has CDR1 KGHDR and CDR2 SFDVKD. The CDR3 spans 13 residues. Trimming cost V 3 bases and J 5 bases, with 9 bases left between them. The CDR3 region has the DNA TGTGCCACCAGTGATCCGGGGGGCGAGACCCAGTACTTC. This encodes CATSDPGGETQYF.

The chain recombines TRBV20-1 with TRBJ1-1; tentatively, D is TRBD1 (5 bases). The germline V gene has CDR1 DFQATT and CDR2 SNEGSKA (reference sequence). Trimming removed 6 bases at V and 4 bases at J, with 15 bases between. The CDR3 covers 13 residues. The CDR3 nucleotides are TGCAGTGCGCCTAAACCAGGGAGCACTGAAGCTTTCTTT. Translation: CSAPKPGSTEAFF.

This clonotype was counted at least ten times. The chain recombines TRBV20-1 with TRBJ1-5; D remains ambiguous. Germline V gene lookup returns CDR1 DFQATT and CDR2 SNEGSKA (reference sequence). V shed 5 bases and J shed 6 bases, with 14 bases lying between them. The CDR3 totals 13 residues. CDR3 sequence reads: CSAAREGGQPQHF. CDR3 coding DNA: TGCAGTGCTGCTCGGGAGGGCGGTCAGCCCCAGCATTTT.

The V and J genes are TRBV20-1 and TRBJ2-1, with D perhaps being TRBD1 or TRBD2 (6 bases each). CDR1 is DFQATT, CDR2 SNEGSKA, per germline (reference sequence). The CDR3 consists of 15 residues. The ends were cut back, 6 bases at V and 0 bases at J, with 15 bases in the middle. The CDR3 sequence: CSAPRGSGSYNEQFF. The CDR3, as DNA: TGCAGTGCGCCCAGGGGTAGCGGCTCCTACAATGAGCAGTTCTTC.

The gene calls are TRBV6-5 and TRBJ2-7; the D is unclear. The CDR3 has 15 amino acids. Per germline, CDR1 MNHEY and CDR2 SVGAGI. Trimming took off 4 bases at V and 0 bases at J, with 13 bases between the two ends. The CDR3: CASSSTPALSYEQYF. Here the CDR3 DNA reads TGTGCCAGCAGTTCGACTCCAGCCCTCTCCTACGAGCAGTACTTC.

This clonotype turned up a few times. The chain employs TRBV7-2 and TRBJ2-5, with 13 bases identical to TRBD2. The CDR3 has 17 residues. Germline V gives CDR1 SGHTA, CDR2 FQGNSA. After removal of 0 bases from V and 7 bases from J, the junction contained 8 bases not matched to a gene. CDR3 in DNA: TGTGCCAGCAGCTTAGCGCCAACTAGCGGGGGGGTGGGGACCCAGTACTTC. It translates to CASSLAPTSGGVGTQYF.

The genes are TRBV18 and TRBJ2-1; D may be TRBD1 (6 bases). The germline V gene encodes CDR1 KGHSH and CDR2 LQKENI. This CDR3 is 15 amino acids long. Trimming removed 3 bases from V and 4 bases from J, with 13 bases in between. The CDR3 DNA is TGTGCCAGCTCACCCCGCAGGGGCTCATACAATGAGCAGTTCTTC. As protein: CASSPRRGSYNEQFF.

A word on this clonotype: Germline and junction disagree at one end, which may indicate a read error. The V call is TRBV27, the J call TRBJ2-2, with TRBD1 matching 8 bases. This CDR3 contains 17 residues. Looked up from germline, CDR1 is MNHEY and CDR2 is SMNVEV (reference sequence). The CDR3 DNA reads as TGTGCCAGCAGTTTATCCTCGGGACAGGTAGTCACCGGGGATCTGTTTTTT. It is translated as CASSLSSGQVVTGDLFF.

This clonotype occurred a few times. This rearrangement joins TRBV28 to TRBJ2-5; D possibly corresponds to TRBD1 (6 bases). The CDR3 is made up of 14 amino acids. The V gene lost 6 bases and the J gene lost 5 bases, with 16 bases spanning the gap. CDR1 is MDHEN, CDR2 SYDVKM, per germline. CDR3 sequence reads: CASRKQQGSETQYF. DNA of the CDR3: TGTGCCAGCAGGAAACAACAGGGATCGGAGACCCAGTACTTC.

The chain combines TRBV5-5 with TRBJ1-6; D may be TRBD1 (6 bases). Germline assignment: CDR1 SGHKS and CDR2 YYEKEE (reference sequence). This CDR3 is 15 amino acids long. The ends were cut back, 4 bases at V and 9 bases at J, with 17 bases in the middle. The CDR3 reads CASSPIQGTSSPLHF. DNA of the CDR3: TGTGCCAGCAGCCCGATACAGGGAACAAGTTCACCCCTCCACTTT.

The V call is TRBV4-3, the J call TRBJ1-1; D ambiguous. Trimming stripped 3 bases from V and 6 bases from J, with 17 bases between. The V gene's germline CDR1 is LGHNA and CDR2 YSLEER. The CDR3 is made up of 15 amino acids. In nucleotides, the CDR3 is TGCGCCAGCAGCCATCCTTTCGGGGTAGGCCCTGAAGCTTTCTTT. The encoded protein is CASSHPFGVGPEAFF.

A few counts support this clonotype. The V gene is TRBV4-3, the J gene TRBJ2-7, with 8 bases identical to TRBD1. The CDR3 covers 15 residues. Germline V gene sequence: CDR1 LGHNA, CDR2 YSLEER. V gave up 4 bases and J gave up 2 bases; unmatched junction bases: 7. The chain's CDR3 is CASSPYVGQAYEQYF. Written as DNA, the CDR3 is TGCGCCAGCAGCCCATACGTGGGACAGGCCTACGAGCAGTACTTC.

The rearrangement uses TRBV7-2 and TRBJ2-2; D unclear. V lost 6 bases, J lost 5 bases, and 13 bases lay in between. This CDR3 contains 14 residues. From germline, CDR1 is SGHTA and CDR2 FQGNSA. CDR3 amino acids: CASRPDLGTGELFF. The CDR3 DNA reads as TGTGCCAGCAGACCGGATTTGGGTACCGGGGAGCTGTTTTTT.

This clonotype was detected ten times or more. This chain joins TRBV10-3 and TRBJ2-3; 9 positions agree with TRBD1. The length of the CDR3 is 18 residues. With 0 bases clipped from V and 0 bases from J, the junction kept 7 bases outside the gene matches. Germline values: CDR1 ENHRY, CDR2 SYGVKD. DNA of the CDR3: TGTGCCATCAGTGAGTCTGGGGACAGGGTCACTAGCACAGATACGCAGTATTTT. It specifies CAISESGDRVTSTDTQYF.

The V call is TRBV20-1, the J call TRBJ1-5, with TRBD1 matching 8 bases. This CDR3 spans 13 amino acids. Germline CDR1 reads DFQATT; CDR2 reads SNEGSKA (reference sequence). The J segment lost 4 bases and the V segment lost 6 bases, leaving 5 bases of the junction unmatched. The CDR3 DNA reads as TGCAGTGCCCCGGACAGGGCGAATCAGCCCCAGCATTTT. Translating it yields CSAPDRANQPQHF.

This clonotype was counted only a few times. This CDR3 is CASSVLPIGDTQYF. For the CDR3, the DNA is TGTGCCAGCAGCGTACTCCCTATTGGGGATACGCAGTATTTT. This chain links TRBV9 with TRBJ2-3; the D is unclear. The V end was cut by 1 base, the J end by 6 bases, with 12 bases between. Germline V gene lookup returns CDR1 SGDLS and CDR2 YYNGEE. The CDR3 has 14 residues.